The clone carrying this T cell receptor beta chain was counted a few times. Looked up from germline, CDR1 is MNHNY and CDR2 is SVGAGI (reference sequence). This CDR3 spans 12 amino acids. V lost 5 bases to trimming and J lost 4 bases, with 6 bases between them. This record belongs to a study of blood T cells in healthy people across ages. Primed by a sample-barcoded 5' primer and a J-beta primer mix, a second PCR proceeded for roughly 7 to 12 cycles. Via MiXCR, TCRdb re-called the 5' RACE reads, giving one row per CDR3 protein. The sample lists fewer than 800,000 distinct CDR3 sequences, under 25% seen once, with approximately 3.6% in the top ten. Every participating donor contributed 8 to 10 milliliters of peripheral blood through a draw. No fewer than 7 million PBMCs went into each sample.

Sequencing was done on a sample of blood. The clonotype comes from a man between 65 and 80 years old in good health. The V call is TRBV6-6, the J call TRBJ1-5; no definite D call. The CDR3, as DNA: TGTGCCAGCAGTGAGACGAATCAGCCCCAGCATTTT. Amino acid sequence: CASSETNQPQHF.